The entry that follows covers one T cell receptor (beta chain) sequence. These data come from a study of blood T cell repertoires in COVID-19. At the level of the study: Samples of COVID-19 (acute and convalescent) were obtained from the United States, Italy and Spain. In each case, the material was cDNA or gDNA derived from T cells, B-cell-depleted T cells, or PBMCs.

As originally analysed: Estimates of nucleated cell counts were drawn from the amplification of reference gene primers. Clones were sequenced by immunoSEQ multiplex PCR, and TCRdb holds only the in-frame ones, with some missing. The V and J calls and clone size come from that table; D and trimming were worked out from the DNA. The sample carries over 150,000 clones, around 84% recorded once. The sequencing input was peripheral blood. The origin of this receptor is a man between 40 and 49 years old with acute or convalescent COVID-19.

CDR3 bases: TGTGCCAGCAGTTTTGGTTTTAACTTTGCAGGGGGGCGCATTAATGCAGAAGGCTACACCTTC. Its translation is CASSFGFNFAGGRINAEGYTF. The rearrangement uses TRBV28 and TRBJ1-2; 7 bases map to TRBD1. Germline lookup yields CDR1 MDHEN and CDR2 SYDVKM. The CDR3 has 21 residues. Trimming cost V 3 bases and J 8 bases; bases outside gene matches: 30.